These 27 T cell receptor beta chains share one sample of origin, sequenced in a study of cytomegalovirus exposure and HLA in healthy donors. TCRdb's copy holds only in-frame clones and misses some; the assay was immunoSEQ multiplex PCR. Seen here are fewer than 200,000 clones, approximately 87% observed once, and the top ten hold 1.4%. The specimen sequenced was PBMCs. The receptors stem from a woman aged 25-40 years in good health and CMV-seronegative.

This clone came up once. The chain couples TRBV19 to TRBJ1-5, with D hard to call. The CDR3 contains 14 residues. The germline CDR1 and CDR2 sequences are LNHDA and SQIVND (reference sequence). The V end lost 8 bases, the J end lost 3 bases, and 14 bases lay between the germline ends. The CDR3 loop is CASLSGGSNQPQHF. DNA of the CDR3: TGTGCCAGTCTCTCAGGTGGTTCCAATCAGCCCCAGCATTTT.

This clone was recorded a few times. The rearrangement links TRBV7-2 to TRBJ1-2; 9 bases are a match to TRBD1. The CDR3 consists of 13 residues. Unmatched junction bases numbered 4, after V lost 5 bases and J lost 6 bases. Germline V gene sequence: CDR1 SGHTA, CDR2 FQGNSA. The CDR3 loop is CASSVTGGDGYTF. CDR3 nucleotides: TGTGCCAGCAGCGTAACAGGGGGCGATGGCTACACCTTC.

This clone turned up a few times. The genes are TRBV15 and TRBJ1-4; D unclear. The CDR3 is made up of 15 amino acids. The V end lost 7 bases, the J end lost 8 bases, and 20 bases lay between the germline ends. Germline V gene lookup returns CDR1 LNHNV and CDR2 YYDKDF (reference sequence). The CDR3 nucleotides are TGTGCCACCAAGGTCTCCGTCAACTACGGGGAAAAACTGTTTTTT. This gives the protein CATKVSVNYGEKLFF.

The V gene is TRBV11-2, the J gene TRBJ2-1; 8 bases are shared with TRBD1. The V gene end was trimmed by 0 bases and the J gene end by 8 bases; junction bases not matched to a gene: 6. This CDR3 region has 15 residues. Germline assignment: CDR1 SGHAT and CDR2 FQNNGV. CDR3 residues: CASSLDRTGMDEQFF. CDR3 in DNA: TGTGCCAGCAGCTTAGACAGGACAGGGATGGATGAGCAGTTCTTC.

V is TRBV4-1 and J is TRBJ2-7; possible D gene TRBD1, 6 bases. V shed 4 bases and J shed 5 bases, with 21 bases lying between them. The CDR3 totals 16 residues. Germline CDR1 and CDR2: MGHRA and YSYEKL. CDR3 sequence: CASSPEEQGSRHEQYF. The CDR3 DNA is TGCGCCAGCAGCCCAGAAGAACAGGGTAGCCGCCACGAGCAGTACTTC.

V usage is TRBV27 and J usage is TRBJ1-2; a possible D gene is TRBD1 (6 bases). V was cut by 6 bases and J by 4 bases, with 12 bases left in between. CDR1 and CDR2 from the germline V gene are MNHEY and SMNVEV (reference sequence). The CDR3 is made up of 13 amino acids. For the CDR3, the DNA is TGTGCCAGCAGCGAACGAGGGGGCTATGGCTACACCTTC. Translation: CASSERGGYGYTF.

The chain is built from TRBV5-6 and TRBJ2-5; TRBD2 matches at 8 bases. J lost 4 bases, V lost 2 bases, and 7 bases had no gene match. Germline CDR1 and CDR2: SGHDT and YYEEEE. CDR3 length equals 15 residues. Here the CDR3 DNA reads TGTGCCAGCAGCTTCTGGCGGGGGGCAAGAGAGACCCAGTACTTC. Translating it yields CASSFWRGARETQYF. Full variable domain (outside the CDR3, taken from reference TRBV5-6 and TRBJ2-5): DAGVTQSPTHLIKTRGQQVTLRCSPKSGHDTVSWYQQALGQGPQFIFQYYEEEERQRGNFPDRFSGHQFPNYSSELNVNALLLGDSALYLCASSFWRGARETQYFGPGTRLLVL.

This rearrangement joins TRBV29-1 to TRBJ2-5; 15 bases map to TRBD2. CDR3 size: 17 residues. J was trimmed by 5 bases and V by 0 bases; bases with no gene match: 7. CDR1 is SQVTM and CDR2 is ANQGSEA in the germline V gene. The chain's CDR3 is CSVEDRTSGGGWETQYF. The DNA of the CDR3 is TGCAGCGTTGAAGATAGGACTAGCGGGGGGGGATGGGAGACCCAGTACTTC.

In its sample, this clone was seen once. CDR3 residues: CASSQGGFWTQYF. CDR3 DNA sequence: TGTGCCAGCAGCCAAGGGGGTTTTTGGACCCAGTACTTC. The chain links TRBV11-2 to TRBJ2-5; perhaps TRBD1 as D (6 bases). Germline V gene data show CDR1 as SGHAT and CDR2 as FQNNGV. This CDR3 has 13 residues. Between the trimmed V and J ends, which lost 5 bases and 7 bases, there was a span of 14 bases. The full variable domain, rest sourced from reference TRBV11-2 and TRBJ2-5, is EAGVAQSPRYKIIEKRQSVAFWCNPISGHATLYWYQQILGQGPKLLIQFQNNGVVDDSQLPKDRFSAERLKGVDSTLKIQPAKLEDSAVYLCASSQGGFWTQYFGPGTRLLVL.

This clone was seen a handful of times. CDR3 residues: CASSFRDGSYNEQFF. The CDR3 nucleotides are TGTGCCAGCAGCTTTCGGGATGGTTCCTACAATGAGCAGTTCTTC. The V gene is TRBV7-9, the J gene TRBJ2-1; tentatively, D is TRBD2 (5 bases). Trimming pared 3 bases from V and 1 base from J, leaving 10 bases between. The CDR3 loop spans 15 amino acids. The germline V gene encodes CDR1 SEHNR and CDR2 FQNEAQ (reference sequence).

The V gene is TRBV15, the J gene TRBJ1-1; TRBD1 agrees at 9 bases. After removal of 0 bases from V and 11 bases from J, the junction contained 13 bases not matched to a gene. The CDR3 has 16 amino acids. The germline V gene has CDR1 LNHNV and CDR2 YYDKDF (reference sequence). The CDR3 region is CATSRDLGDRAVGAFF. The DNA for the CDR3 is TGTGCCACCAGCAGAGATTTAGGGGACAGGGCGGTTGGCGCTTTCTTT.

J is TRBJ1-3 and V is TRBV6-1, with unresolved D. The CDR3 consists of 14 residues. The germline CDR1 and CDR2 sequences are MNHNS and SASEGT. V lost 5 bases and J 0 bases, leaving 8 bases between the germline ends. CDR3 protein: CASSSDFSGNTIYF. In DNA, the CDR3 is TGTGCCAGCAGTTCCGACTTCTCTGGAAACACCATATATTTT.

This clone turned up a few times. This chain links TRBV30 with TRBJ1-6; 10 nucleotides line up with TRBD1. Trimming cost V 1 base and J 7 bases; bases outside gene matches: 1. The CDR3 has 14 amino acids. From germline, CDR1 is GTSNPN and CDR2 SVGIG (reference sequence). CDR3 coding DNA: TGTGCCTGGAGTGGGGGACAGGGGAATTCACCCCTCCACTTT. The encoded protein is CAWSGGQGNSPLHF. Full variable domain (rest looked up from reference TRBV30 and TRBJ1-6): SQTIHQWPATLVQPVGSPLSLECTVEGTSNPNLYWYRQAAGRGLQLLFYSVGIGQISSEVPQNLSASRPQDRQFILSSKKLLLSDSGFYLCAWSGGQGNSPLHFGNGTRLTVT.

The rearrangement links TRBV15 to TRBJ2-7, with no clear D. Germline CDR1 is LNHNV and CDR2 is YYDKDF (reference sequence). The CDR3 is made up of 13 amino acids. Trimming stripped 3 bases from V and 2 bases from J, with 8 bases between. The CDR3 is CATSSEPTYEQYF. The CDR3, as DNA: TGTGCCACCAGCAGCGAACCTACCTACGAGCAGTACTTC.

In this sample, this clone turned up a few times. The V and J genes are TRBV7-9 and TRBJ2-5; 10 nucleotides align to TRBD1. The CDR3 is 15 residues long. V was pared by 3 bases and J by 3 bases, with 4 bases of the junction left unmatched. Germline V lookup: CDR1 SEHNR, CDR2 FQNEAQ (reference sequence). DNA of the CDR3: TGTGCCAGCAGCTTTACCGGGACAGGGGAAGAGACCCAGTACTTC. This translates into CASSFTGTGEETQYF.

The J gene is TRBJ1-1, the V gene TRBV2; 8 bases match TRBD1. The germline CDR1 and CDR2 sequences are SNHLY and FYNNEI. V lost 6 bases, J lost 2 bases, and 8 bases stayed unmatched. This CDR3 is 15 amino acids long. The CDR3 reads CASRDPRGLNTEAFF. The CDR3, as DNA: TGTGCCAGCAGAGACCCCAGGGGGCTTAACACTGAAGCTTTCTTT.

The chain links TRBV4-3 to TRBJ1-5, with a possible D match to TRBD1 (6 bases). The CDR3 extends over 15 amino acids. V lost 0 bases and J 1 base, leaving 7 bases between the germline ends. The V gene's germline CDR1 is LGHNA and CDR2 YSLEER. In nucleotides, the CDR3 is TGCGCCAGCAGCCAAGAGAGGGGGAGCAATCAGCCCCAGCATTTT. Residues: CASSQERGSNQPQHF.

The V gene is TRBV6-1, the J gene TRBJ1-5; 9 bases match TRBD1. This CDR3 is built from 17 residues. The V gene's germline CDR1 is MNHNS and CDR2 SASEGT. Unmatched junction bases numbered 9, after V lost 2 bases and J lost 4 bases. For the CDR3, the DNA is TGTGCCAGCAGTGAATTTCCACAGGGGGCTAGTAATCAGCCCCAGCATTTT. This gives the protein CASSEFPQGASNQPQHF.

This clone was seen just once. The CDR3: CASSLTASGANVLTF. The CDR3 coding sequence is TGTGCCAGCAGCTTGACAGCCTCTGGGGCCAACGTCCTGACTTTC. This chain links TRBV7-6 with TRBJ2-6; weak D call: TRBD1 (5 bases). In germline, CDR1 is SGHVS, CDR2 FNYEAQ. The CDR3 extends over 15 amino acids. V was trimmed by 3 bases and J by 0 bases, leaving 6 bases between them.

The V and J genes are TRBV7-9 and TRBJ2-1; 8 nucleotides agree with TRBD1. Germline values: CDR1 SEHNR, CDR2 FQNEAQ (reference sequence). Unmatched junction bases numbered 12, after V lost 6 bases and J lost 8 bases. There are 15 residues in the CDR3. This CDR3 is CASSPVQGAYDEQFF. The CDR3 DNA is TGTGCCAGCAGTCCTGTCCAGGGGGCGTACGATGAGCAGTTCTTC.

This chain joins TRBV18 and TRBJ2-3; TRBD2 might be the D (6 bases). V shed 3 bases and J shed 2 bases, with 9 bases lying between them. This CDR3 is 14 amino acids long. Germline V lookup: CDR1 KGHSH, CDR2 LQKENI. The CDR3 sequence is CASSPGGTTDTQYF. In DNA form, the CDR3 reads TGTGCCAGCTCACCGGGCGGGACCACAGATACGCAGTATTTT.

The chain links TRBV7-9 to TRBJ2-5; the D gene is possibly TRBD2 (5 bases). Trimming cost V 5 bases and J 4 bases, with 14 bases left between them. The CDR3 sequence is 14 residues long. Germline V gene lookup returns CDR1 SEHNR and CDR2 FQNEAQ (reference sequence). The CDR3 loop reads CASSLSSGRETQYF. The CDR3 DNA is TGTGCCAGCAGCCTAAGTTCGGGGAGAGAGACCCAGTACTTC. The complete variable domain, with remaining parts taken from reference TRBV7-9 and TRBJ2-5, reads DTGVSQNPRHKITKRGQNVTFRCDPISEHNRLYWYRQTLGQGPEFLTYFQNEAQLEKSRLLSDRFSAERPKGSFSTLEIQRTEQGDSAMYLCASSLSSGRETQYFGPGTRLLVL.

J is TRBJ2-1 and V is TRBV10-3; D possibly corresponds to TRBD2 (5 bases). The V gene lost 2 bases and the J gene lost 8 bases, with 10 bases spanning the gap. CDR1 and CDR2 from the germline V gene are ENHRY and SYGVKD. The CDR3 contains 13 residues. CDR3 region: CAISEAGTDEQFF. The CDR3 region has the DNA TGTGCCATCAGTGAGGCGGGTACGGATGAGCAGTTCTTC.

The count of this clone is one. The chain employs TRBV7-2 and TRBJ2-7, with a possible D match to TRBD2 (6 bases). CDR1 SGHTA and CDR2 FQGNSA come from the germline V gene. V lost 1 base to trimming and J lost 4 bases, with 23 bases between them. This CDR3 contains 18 residues. The CDR3 sequence: CASSLVSVRGIGGYEQYF. The CDR3 DNA reads TGTGCCAGCAGCTTAGTATCAGTAAGGGGCATCGGAGGGTACGAGCAGTACTTC.

The chain is built from TRBV4-1 and TRBJ2-3, with 9 bases that match TRBD2. The ends lost 0 bases at V and 2 bases at J; junction bases unmatched: 9. The CDR3 is 18 amino acids. Germline lookup yields CDR1 MGHRA and CDR2 YSYEKL. In DNA form, the CDR3 reads TGCGCCAGCAGCCAAGAAGCTTTGCTAGCGGGGTACACAGATACGCAGTATTTT. Its protein product is CASSQEALLAGYTDTQYF.

This clone appeared once. The rearrangement uses TRBV21-1 and TRBJ1-3; the table's D gene call, TRBD1, was not cross checked with the DNA. TRBV21-1 is a documented pseudogene. This CDR3 comprises 18 residues. CDR3 in amino acids: CASSKPPDRGSCGNTIYF. Here the CDR3 DNA reads TGTGCCAGCAGCAAACCCCCGGACAGGGGAAGCTGTGGAAACACCATATATTTT.

The CDR3 region is CASSTAGLTNEKLFF. CDR3 sequence (DNA): TGCGCCAGCAGCACAGCAGGGTTGACTAATGAAAAACTGTTTTTT. The rearrangement uses TRBV5-1 and TRBJ1-4; D possibly corresponds to TRBD1 (5 bases). Per the germline V gene, CDR1 is SGHRS and CDR2 is YFSETQ. The CDR3 has 15 amino acids. V was trimmed by 4 bases and J by 2 bases, leaving 12 bases between them. The full variable domain, with the rest looked up from reference TRBV5-1 and TRBJ1-4, is KAGVTQTPRYLIKTRGQQVTLSCSPISGHRSVSWYQQTPGQGLQFLFEYFSETQRNKGNFPGRFSGRQFSNSRSEMNVSTLELGDSALYLCASSTAGLTNEKLFFGSGTQLSVL.